Sequencing of this T cell receptor beta chain was carried out in a study of T cells in Graves' hyperthyroidism and ophthalmopathy (dated by TCRdb to 2018 to 2020). About the study as a whole: Peripheral blood was sampled at the time of initial diagnosis, prior to any treatment. A discovery cohort of approximately 100 patients, 43 with Graves' ophthalmopathy and 57 with stable Graves' hyperthyroidism, was used to find distinguishing TCR V-J signatures. Prospective prediction of ophthalmopathy was tested in an independent validation cohort of 18 to 20 hyperthyroidism patients and 15 to 17 patients who later progressed to ophthalmopathy. The approximately 97 discovery patients were randomly divided into training and test sets at a 7:3 ratio. In over five Graves' hyperthyroidism patients, the study also compared T-cell repertoires from thyroid tissue with T-cell repertoires from blood. Once sampling was done, hyperthyroidism patients were given methimazole at a starting dose of 30 mg daily, whereas ophthalmopathy patients were given high-dose intravenous methylprednisolone. According to the paper, TCR Vbeta CDR3 sequencing was carried out on over 130 peripheral blood samples, which came from fewer than 50 ophthalmopathy, 75 or so hyperthyroidism and approximately 17 progressor patients.

Amplification of TCR beta CDR3 regions was carried out from RNA transcripts. For the first round of RT-PCR on the TCR CDR3, the HTBI primer set was used together with the Qiagen OneStep RT-PCR kit. The libraries were constructed in a second round of multiplex PCR and then size-selected and purified. The libraries were sequenced on an Illumina HiSeq2000 using paired-end 100 bp reads. The authors processed their data as follows. SOAPnuke was used to process the raw data, throwing out any read that contained adapters or uncalled bases, had a mean Phred below 15, or lacked an exact constant-primer or identifier match. COPE v1.2.5 was used to merge high-quality paired reads, and clonotypes were defined as unique nucleotide sequences. Clonotypes were aligned to IMGT TRBV, TRBD and TRBJ reference segments using MiTCR v1.1. Analysis was restricted to V-J combinations with a frequency above 0.0001, which covered 99% to 99.2% of repertoires. A TCS score was defined as the ratio between F50 (clonal expansion) and ExV (chaos), using BLOSUM62-based TCRdist between CDR3 peptides within each V-J. Welch's t-statistics and random forest reduced some 510 V-J features to 13, which were used in a naive Bayes classifier (R e1071). TCRdb reanalyzed the raw reads on its own, using fastp at Q25 for trimming and MiXCR for clone calling, and kept in-frame beta chains. Rows matching on CDR3 protein sequence are summarized as one entry with the most common DNA and genes. These V and J calls derive from TCRdb rather than the authors' analysis. Here the sample has nearly 600,000 distinct CDR3 sequences; roughly 14% occur a single time. Of the sample, 5.5% to 7.5% falls within the top ten clones.

Hyperthyroidism patients were aged 18 to 65 years and newly diagnosed, with disease duration of less than 2 months. Patients with uncontrolled infections, other autoimmune diseases, pregnancy or lactation were excluded. Diagnoses relied on clinical symptoms, serum thyroxine and TRAb, thyroid ultrasound and orbital computed tomography. Blood from progressor patients was collected at the time of first diagnosis with hyperthyroidism, before any ophthalmopathy symptoms had appeared. PBMCs were isolated from about 10 ml of fresh peripheral blood by Ficoll-Paque density gradient centrifugation. Progressor patients were initially diagnosed with Graves' hyperthyroidism and developed ophthalmopathy during follow-up. Trizol reagent was used to extract total RNA, and RNA quality was then checked on an Agilent 2100 Bioanalyzer. Clipping removes 0 bases from V and 7 bases from J, with 6 as the unmatched junction base count. There are 14 amino acids in the CDR3, from cysteine to phenylalanine inclusive. Left in the record is the CDR3 DNA by itself, 42 bases read in frame from the first base. According to the germline V gene, CDR1 reads SQVTM and CDR2 reads ANQGSEA.

Comment on this clonotype: What this receptor recognizes is not known. No much larger clonotype is one base removed from it; base qualities were not supplied.

Findings and caveats that apply to the study as a whole: A 13 V-J signature model separated ophthalmopathy from stable hyperthyroidism, with approximately 86% sensitivity and roughly 84% specificity in cross-validation and 80%/75% in testing. No statistical method was used to set the sample size in advance, and investigators knew the group allocation. Most expanded thyroid clonotypes (frequency above 0.001) were also found in blood, which suggests that blood repertoires may mirror thyroid immune responses. During validation, the model predicted progression to ophthalmopathy a median of approximately 6 months ahead of onset, with more than 60% sensitivity and 72.22% specificity.

The chain is made from TRBV29-1 and TRBJ1-3, and TRBD1 matches 7 of the central bases. The sequence was collected from a woman aged 25 to 39 with Graves' hyperthyroidism that later progressed to Graves' ophthalmopathy. The sequenced material came from blood. Here the CDR3 is given as CSVEDRQGGNTIYF. The DNA sequence reads TGCAGCGTTGAAGATAGACAGGGAGGGAACACCATATATTTT.